This TCR beta chain was documented in a study of shared clonotypes between healthy human individuals (dated by TCRdb to the early 2020s). About the investigation overall: The cohort included three men and a couple of women between 18 and 49 years of age. For each donor, CD4 naive and CD4 memory were each given three plates, CD8 naive was given two plates, and CD8 memory was given one plate. The study deeply sequenced blood TCR repertoires of several healthy adults to estimate repertoire size and the extent of clonotype sharing between individuals. Libraries were prepared and TCR repertoires were sequenced by different laboratories using diverse techniques, in order to increase sequencing depth and limit assay-specific biases. Per donor, leukapheresis produced somewhere between about 0.9 and 9.5 billion PBMCs. Summary of the overall study and its limitations: Sampling was restricted to blood, and TCR repertoires in tissues likely differ from the TCR repertoires found in blood. About 5% of naive CD4, roughly 3.5% of naive CD8, roughly 2.4% of memory CD4, and approximately 0.4% of memory CD8 clonotypes were shared across several donors. Clonotypes shared by all four sorted-subset donors showed higher generation probabilities than non-shared clonotypes. Naive subsets generally had larger estimated clonotype richness than memory subsets. Because the study included only a small number of donors, the genetic and exposure-history diversity represented was limited. Based on pairwise subsampling, the degree of clonotype sharing among donors was expected to be affected by sequencing depth. Even with the large sequencing depth, rarefaction of the sorted-subset datasets indicated that sequencing was incomplete.

Using the deep immunoSEQ assay, multiplex PCR amplified TCR CDR3 regions from genomic DNA. Extracted genomic DNA from each cell subset was distributed evenly across all wells of several immunoSEQ 96-well plates, and each plate was treated as a replicate. For sorted subsets, around 200 ng genomic DNA, equal to tens of thousands of T cell genomes, was loaded into each replicate PCR. Purified libraries were measured with a Qubit 3.0 fluorometer, size-checked on a Bioanalyzer 2100, and measured again with the KAPA Library Quantification kit. Each immunoSEQ 96-well plate was sequenced on its own single-read 150-cycle Illumina NextSeq 550 flow cell. Concerning the study's data processing: The immunoSEQ output contained only junctional sequences without quality scores, so filtering could not match that applied to full-length reads. To assign V/J genes and CDR3, sequences were annotated using PyIR, a Python wrapper for IgBLAST v1.9, with IMGT germline references. Reads were filtered out if the reads had weak V/J assignments (E-value above 1e-6), no CDR3, stop codons, out-of-frame junctions, or ambiguous translated residues. V3J clonotypes were defined as sequences sharing an identical inferred V gene, J gene, and CDR3 amino acid sequence. Percentage overlap between repertoires was computed as shared unique clonotypes divided by the size of the smaller repertoire. Repertoire richness was assessed with RTK rarefaction, the Chao1 estimator, and Recon v2.1 estimates of unobserved clonotypes. Generation probabilities were computed with OLGA for all TCRbeta clonotypes obtained by the gDNA method from several donors. The clones in this table, taken by TCRdb from immuneACCESS, are in-frame only. Not every clone is retained; where verified, under half of the shortfall comes from an unresolved V gene, and the cause of the rest is unknown. V, J and clone size derive from that table, while D and trimming were established from the DNA sequence. The sample table records roughly 400,000 clones; around 96% of these occur just once. The biggest ten clones account for around 0.3% of the sample.

From V the trimming removes 5 bases and from J it removes 0 bases, while the gene matches leave 6 bases of the junction unaccounted for. CDR1 and CDR2 were assigned from the germline V gene as SGHRS and YFSETQ. Inclusive of the bounding cysteine and phenylalanine, the CDR3 is 18 residues long. Of the read, only the CDR3 DNA is kept; its 54 bases are in frame from base 1. The donors were healthy, HIV-negative adults with no recently reported acute infections or vaccinations. Only Caucasian adults living in Nashville, Tennessee, USA were represented among the donors. CD8 memory samples were composed of magnetically selected CD45RO+ cells combined with CCR7-negative CD45RA+ effector memory (TemRA) cells. After blood collection by leukapheresis, PBMCs were isolated using Ficoll-Histopaque density gradient centrifugation and then cryopreserved in the vapor phase of liquid nitrogen. Purity and quantity of every magnetically sorted T cell population were checked by analytical flow cytometry. Genomic DNA was isolated from every sorted fraction and measured by UV absorbance on a Nanodrop 2000c.

Worth noting for this clone: It has no known antigen specificity. Within one base of it there is no much larger clone, and no base qualities were kept. Distinct nucleotide sequences in the sample also encode this CDR3.

This clonotype was sampled from a man aged 25-40 years in good health. The sequence is built from TRBV5-1 and TRBJ2-3; 16 central bases correspond to TRBD2. Material for sequencing was memory CD8+ T cells sorted from blood. What the cell subset or site label conveys for this sample: CD45RO+ cells pooled with CCR7-negative TemRA cells. The CDR3 is CASSRPGLAGGSTDTQYF. The nucleotide sequence is given as TGCGCCAGCAGTCGCCCGGGACTAGCGGGAGGGAGCACAGATACGCAGTATTTT. Where the CDR3 stops, the reference TRBV5-1 and TRBJ2-3 genes take over; the full variable domain is KAGVTQTPRYLIKTRGQQVTLSCSPISGHRSVSWYQQTPGQGLQFLFEYFSETQRNKGNFPGRFSGRQFSNSRSEMNVSTLELGDSALYLCASSRPGLAGGSTDTQYFGPGTRLTVL.